A selection of T cell receptor beta chains follows, all from one sample in a study of beta chain features in type 1 diabetes. Here immunoSEQ multiplex PCR was the method, and the copy in TCRdb shows in-frame clones only, minus some. The table shows 130,000 to 150,000 clones, with about 44% occurring only once. The sequenced sample consisted of Tregs from blood. These receptors all stem from a young man in good health. Both conserved end residues are part of each CDR3. The order of the fields is J gene, clone size, CDR3 length, V gene, D gene, CDR3 DNA, CDR3 protein. D genes are given only for firm matches. Size values are once, few and many counts, or a class for expanded clones, and some rows have none.

>TRBJ2-3|few|15|TRBV7-2|TRBD2
TGTGCCAGCAGTCGACGACTAGCGGATACAGATACGCAGTATTTT
CASSRRLADTDTQYF
>TRBJ2-7|-|15|TRBV7-2|TRBD2
TGTGCCAGCAGCTTTAAGCGGCTAGCGGTCTACGAGCAGTACTTC
CASSFKRLAVYEQYF
>TRBJ2-7|-|12|TRBV7-9|TRBD1
TGTGCCAGCAGCTCGGGACAGTACGAGCAGTACTTC
CASSSGQYEQYF
>TRBJ2-7|-|15|TRBV7-9|TRBD2
TGTGCCAGCAGCTTTCTAGCGGGAGCGAGCTACGAGCAGTACTTC
CASSFLAGASYEQYF
>TRBJ2-7|-|16|TRBV28|-
TGTGCCAGCAGTTCCCAGGGGGCTAGCGGGATCGACGAGCAGTACTTC
CASSSQGASGIDEQYF
>TRBJ2-3|few|15|TRBV28|TRBD2
TGTGCCAGCAGTTGGGGGGGGAGGCCCGCAGATACGCAGTATTTT
CASSWGGRPADTQYF
>TRBJ1-2|-|15|TRBV7-8|TRBD1
TGTGCCAGCAGCCCAAGGACAGGACTGGGCTATGGCTACACCTTC
CASSPRTGLGYGYTF
>TRBJ2-3|-|19|TRBV13|TRBD2
TGTGCCAGCAGACCTACCTCATGGGGACTAGCAGATAGCACAGATACGCAGTATTTT
CASRPTSWGLADSTDTQYF
>TRBJ1-1|-|13|TRBV7-8|-
TGTGCCAGCAGCCCCGGTCTCCGTTCTGAAGCTTTCTTT
CASSPGLRSEAFF
>TRBJ1-4|few|14|TRBV11-2|-
TGTGCCAGCAGCTTGACAACAACTAATGAAAAACTGTTTTTT
CASSLTTTNEKLFF
>TRBJ2-1|-|12|TRBV29-1|-
TGCAGCGTTGCGAGCTCCTACAATGAGCAGTTCTTC
CSVASSYNEQFF
>TRBJ1-5|-|12|TRBV7-9|-
TGTGCCAGCAGCTTACCAGGTCAGCCCCAGCATTTT
CASSLPGQPQHF
>TRBJ1-5|-|13|TRBV19|-
TGTGCCAGTAGTTGGCGGGTCAATCAGCCCCAGCATTTT
CASSWRVNQPQHF
>TRBJ2-2|-|13|TRBV27|-
TGTGCCAGCAGTTCCAGGGTGGCCGGGGAGCTGTTTTTT
CASSSRVAGELFF
>TRBJ2-3|-|17|TRBV7-2|TRBD2
TGTGCCAGCAGCTTGTCTATAGCGGGGTTCGACTCAGATACGCAGTATTTT
CASSLSIAGFDSDTQYF
>TRBJ1-1|-|14|TRBV7-9|TRBD1
TGTGCCAGCAGCTTATTTAGGGACAGGGAAACAGCTTTCTTT
CASSLFRDRETAFF
>TRBJ2-7|few|15|TRBV6-1|TRBD2
TGTGCCACCATACGGGGACTAGCGGGAGTCTGGGAGCAGTACTTC
CATIRGLAGVWEQYF
>TRBJ1-5|-|16|TRBV19|TRBD1
TGTGCCAGTAGTCCCCACGGACAGGGTCTAGGGCAGCCCCAGCATTTT
CASSPHGQGLGQPQHF
>TRBJ2-1|-|17|TRBV9|-
TGTGCCAGCAGCGTAGGACAGATTCCGAGCTACTACAATGAGCAGTTCTTC
CASSVGQIPSYYNEQFF
>TRBJ2-5|few|13|TRBV28|TRBD1
TGTGCCAGCAGTCCTTCGGACAGGGAGACCCAGTACTTC
CASSPSDRETQYF
>TRBJ2-3|few|15|TRBV9|-
TGTGCCAGCAGCCCGAGGGCCAATTACGCGGATACGCAGTATTTT
CASSPRANYADTQYF
>TRBJ2-7|-|14|TRBV11-2|-
TGTGCCAGCAGCCCCGGTGGGGGACACCACGAGCAGTACTTC
CASSPGGGHHEQYF
>TRBJ2-3|-|16|TRBV7-2|TRBD2
TGTGCCAGCAGCTCCAGGACTAGCGGGCGCACAGATACGCAGTATTTT
CASSSRTSGRTDTQYF
>TRBJ1-2|few|13|TRBV9|-
TGTGCCTGCAGCTCGTCGGAGATTGGGGGCTACACCTTC
CACSSSEIGGYTF
>TRBJ1-1|few|10|TRBV23-1|-
TGCGCCAGCCTAGGTGTACGAGCTTTCTTT
CASLGVRAFF
>TRBJ1-1|few|14|TRBV6-5|TRBD1
TGTGCCAGCAGTCAGGACAGGTTGAACACTGAAGCTTTCTTT
CASSQDRLNTEAFF